This T cell receptor (beta chain) was observed in a study of shared clonotypes between healthy human individuals. Adult donors, all healthy and HIV-negative, had no recent acute infections or vaccinations. Regarding this clone: Its antigen is undetermined. A single base is all that separates this from a far larger clone, so a read error is likely. Since the CDR3 does not end with the conserved phenylalanine or tryptophan, this likely comes from a read error.

Original processing methods: Junction-only sequences produced by ImmunoSEQ had no quality scores, so filtering differed. TCRdb's table, derived via immunoSEQ multiplex PCR, lists solely in-frame clones and lacks some. V and J calls and clone size follow that table, whereas D and trimming were derived from the DNA. The repertoire includes about 500,000 clones, roughly four fifths of them detected once, and about 12% sits in the top ten. CDR1 and CDR2 from the germline V gene are MDHEN and SYDVKM. Trimming removed 2 bases from V and 4 bases from J, with 5 bases in between. The CDR3 sequence is 12 residues long. Study observations and caveats: Sequencing depth was a factor that was expected to affect clonotype sharing among donors.

V and J are TRBV28 and TRBJ1-2; no firm D call. Material: PBMCs. This receptor was identified in a woman aged 40 to 55 in good health. Some clones in this sample may be carry-over from other donors' samples. CDR3 DNA sequence: TGTGCCAGCAGTTTAAGGCTCTATGGCTACACCTCC. It is translated as CASSLRLYGYTS.